This T cell receptor (beta chain) was captured by sequencing in a study of T cell responses to AZD1222 COVID-19 vaccine. Study outcomes and limitations: Reportedly, nearly half of unique spike TCRs recognized epitopes outside B.1.351/B.1.1.7 mutations. Baseline serology detected seropositivity in only a handful of AZD1222 recipients.

Pooling covered second doses at about 4 or about 12 weeks. This CDR3 has 13 residues. After removal of 6 bases from V and 3 bases from J, the junction contained 3 bases not matched to a gene. The germline CDR1 and CDR2 sequences are SGHAT and FQNNGV. Using immunoSEQ multiplex PCR, the repertoire was profiled, and TCRdb retains in-frame clones only, with some absent. The table lists over 45,000 clones, 89% of them singletons. To note about this clone: Antigen: not known.

Material: peripheral blood, obtained 28 days after the second AZD1222 dose. V is TRBV11-2 and J is TRBJ2-7, with 9 bases matching TRBD1. This clonotype was sampled from an adult who received the AZD1222 COVID-19 vaccine. CDR3 residues: CASSRQGVYEQYF. CDR3 in DNA: TGTGCCAGCAGTAGACAGGGGGTCTACGAGCAGTACTTC.